The 21 T cell receptor beta chains below come from one sample, sequenced in a study of blood T cell repertoires in COVID-19. The protocol was immunoSEQ multiplex PCR, while the TCRdb copy is restricted to in-frame clones and leaves out a portion. This sample has 130,000 to 150,000 clones, with approximately 87% found just once. Source material: peripheral blood. Source of these receptors: a woman aged 40 to 49 with acute or convalescent COVID-19.

In DNA form, the CDR3 reads TGCGCCAGCAGCCAAGAAGAGGTGGGACACGCCATAGGGGATCACACTGAAGCTTTCTTT. Translation gives CASSQEEVGHAIGDHTEAFF. The rearrangement joins TRBV4-1 to TRBJ1-1, with a possible D match to TRBD1 (6 bases). Germline CDR1 and CDR2: MGHRA and YSYEKL. The CDR3 consists of 20 residues. Trimming shortened V by 0 bases and J by 3 bases, and 26 bases separated the two germline ends.

The chain combines TRBV30 with TRBJ1-6; D unclear. The CDR3 totals 15 residues. Germline V gene data show CDR1 as GTSNPN and CDR2 as SVGIG (reference sequence). V lost 4 bases to trimming and J lost 0 bases, with 10 bases between them. The DNA for the CDR3 is TGTGCCTGGACCGGTCTAAGCTCCTATAATTCACCCCTCCACTTT. This codes for CAWTGLSSYNSPLHF.

The chain employs TRBV4-3 and TRBJ2-1, with D possibly TRBD2 on 5 matching bases. In germline, CDR1 is LGHNA, CDR2 YSLEER. V lost 0 bases and J lost 8, with 23 bases in between. The CDR3 runs to 18 residues. CDR3 bases: TGCGCCAGCAGCCAAGATCAGTGGGCCGGGCCGAGTAGCGATGAGCAGTTCTTC. This encodes CASSQDQWAGPSSDEQFF.

V and J are TRBV4-1 and TRBJ1-4; no clear D. Deletions cut 5 bases from V and 0 bases from J, with 16 bases between. The CDR3 spans 17 residues. Germline CDR1 MGHRA, CDR2 YSYEKL. Here the CDR3 reads CASSGSGPPATNEKLFF. As DNA, the CDR3 is TGCGCCAGCAGCGGGTCTGGGCCACCGGCAACTAATGAAAAACTGTTTTTT.

This rearrangement joins TRBV30 to TRBJ2-2; D is unclear. In germline, CDR1 is GTSNPN, CDR2 SVGIG (reference sequence). V was shortened by 0 bases and J by 3 bases, with 8 bases between the two germline ends. This CDR3 has 14 amino acids. The DNA for the CDR3 is TGTGCCTGGAGTGTAGCTCTTTACACCGGGGAGCTGTTTTTT. This encodes CAWSVALYTGELFF. The whole variable domain, filled in from reference TRBV30 and TRBJ2-2, reads SQTIHQWPATLVQPVGSPLSLECTVEGTSNPNLYWYRQAAGRGLQLLFYSVGIGQISSEVPQNLSASRPQDRQFILSSKKLLLSDSGFYLCAWSVALYTGELFFGEGSRLTVL.

The rearrangement joins TRBV30 to TRBJ2-5; a possible D gene is TRBD2 (5 bases). The germline CDR1 and CDR2 sequences are GTSNPN and SVGIG (reference sequence). This CDR3 comprises 13 residues. The V gene lost 3 bases and the J gene lost 4 bases, with 12 bases spanning the gap. CDR3 region: CAWSRGIGETQYF. Written as DNA, the CDR3 is TGTGCCTGGAGCCGGGGTATTGGAGAGACCCAGTACTTC.

The V call is TRBV9, the J call TRBJ1-2; a possible D gene is TRBD1 (6 bases). Looked up from germline, CDR1 is SGDLS and CDR2 is YYNGEE. Trimming stripped 0 bases from V and 1 base from J, with 10 bases between. The CDR3 length is 15 residues. The CDR3 DNA sequence: TGTGCCAGCAGCGTAGGTCAGGGGCGTAACTATGGCTACACCTTC. As protein: CASSVGQGRNYGYTF.

The chain links TRBV14 to TRBJ2-3; 8 bases map to TRBD2. Germline loops: CDR1 SGHDN, CDR2 FVKESK. With 4 bases clipped from V and 0 bases from J, the junction kept 9 bases outside the gene matches. This CDR3 contains 17 residues. The CDR3 sequence: CASSPGGGTISTDTQYF. In DNA, the CDR3 is TGTGCCAGCAGCCCCGGGGGGGGTACCATAAGCACAGATACGCAGTATTTT.

V gene TRBV4-3 combines with J gene TRBJ1-6; 9 nucleotides agree with TRBD1. The V gene's germline CDR1 is LGHNA and CDR2 YSLEER. The CDR3 runs 19 residues. Losses at the gene ends were 0 bases for V and 0 bases for J; bases not matched to a gene: 6. CDR3 sequence: CASSQDQGTGSSYNSPLHF. The CDR3 DNA reads TGCGCCAGCAGCCAAGATCAGGGGACAGGGAGCTCCTATAATTCACCCCTCCACTTT.

The sample holds one count of this clone. Other DNA variants within this sample encode the same CDR3. V usage is TRBV6-5 and J usage is TRBJ1-5; no definite D call. The germline V gene has CDR1 MNHEY and CDR2 SVGAGI. The CDR3 is made up of 14 amino acids. V gave up 5 bases and J gave up 0 bases, with 8 bases separating them. The CDR3 reads CASSPRGSNQPQHF. For the CDR3, the DNA is TGTGCCAGCAGTCCCCGGGGTAGCAATCAGCCCCAGCATTTT.

The rearrangement joins TRBV9 to TRBJ2-1; TRBD2 matches 10 bases. V lost 1 base to trimming and J lost 7 bases; unmatched junction nucleotides: 5. This CDR3 contains 15 residues. Germline V gives CDR1 SGDLS, CDR2 YYNGEE. The CDR3 is CASSVSSGRANEQFF. The CDR3 region has the DNA TGTGCCAGCAGCGTAAGCAGCGGGAGGGCTAATGAGCAGTTCTTC.

This clone was seen more than once but under ten times. The rearrangement joins TRBV6-5 to TRBJ2-7; 7 nucleotides match TRBD1. With 2 bases clipped from V and 0 bases from J, the junction kept 4 bases outside the gene matches. The CDR3 is made up of 15 amino acids. The germline V gene encodes CDR1 MNHEY and CDR2 SVGAGI. In nucleotides, the CDR3 is TGTGCCAGCAGTTACGCCGGGACAGCCTCCTACGAGCAGTACTTC. Its protein is CASSYAGTASYEQYF.

The V and J genes are TRBV27 and TRBJ1-2; tentative D call: TRBD1 (6 bases). V lost 1 base and J lost 8, with 20 bases in between. CDR3 length equals 16 residues. Germline CDR1 MNHEY, CDR2 SMNVEV (reference sequence). The CDR3 spells CASSLLDSLGEGGYTF. The CDR3 DNA is TGTGCCAGCAGTTTATTGGACAGTCTAGGGGAAGGGGGCTACACCTTC.

This clone has a single count. J is TRBJ1-1 and V is TRBV7-3; D unresolved. V was pared by 1 base and J by 2 bases, with 8 bases between. The length of the CDR3 is 14 residues. Germline CDR1 is SGHTA and CDR2 is FQGTGA. The CDR3: CASSLRSGNTEAFF. CDR3 nucleotide sequence: TGTGCCAGCAGCTTAAGATCGGGAAACACTGAAGCTTTCTTT.

The chain carries TRBV27 and TRBJ1-2; D unclear. V was shortened by 3 bases and J by 0 bases, with 5 bases between the two germline ends. From germline, CDR1 is MNHEY and CDR2 SMNVEV (reference sequence). The CDR3 totals 13 residues. The CDR3 sequence is CASSFSPNYGYTF. CDR3 DNA sequence: TGTGCCAGCAGTTTTAGTCCTAACTATGGCTACACCTTC.

The chain joins TRBV19 to TRBJ2-5, with 11 bases identical to TRBD2. V was pared by 5 bases and J by 4 bases, with 9 bases of the junction left unmatched. Germline lookup yields CDR1 LNHDA and CDR2 SQIVND (reference sequence). This CDR3 contains 16 residues. The CDR3 loop reads CASSSRTSGPSETQYF. DNA of the CDR3: TGTGCCAGTAGTTCCCGGACTAGCGGGCCTTCAGAGACCCAGTACTTC. Full variable domain (missing parts from reference TRBV19 and TRBJ2-5): DGGITQSPKYLFRKEGQNVTLSCEQNLNHDAMYWYRQDPGQGLRLIYYSQIVNDFQKGDIAEGYSVSREKKESFPLTVTSAQKNPTAFYLCASSSRTSGPSETQYFGPGTRLLVL.

The chain joins TRBV18 to TRBJ1-2, with 8 bases fitting TRBD1. Trimming cost V 6 bases and J 4 bases; bases outside gene matches: 7. The CDR3 sequence is 14 residues long. Germline-derived CDR1 and CDR2 are KGHSH and LQKENI. The DNA of the CDR3 is TGTGCCAGCTCCCGTCCCGGGACAGGCTATGGCTACACCTTC. It codes for CASSRPGTGYGYTF.

The chain uses TRBV12-5 and TRBJ2-3; 11 bases are a match to TRBD2. V dropped 7 bases and J dropped 2; count of bases not matched to a gene: 5. Looked up from germline, CDR1 is LGHNT and CDR2 is FRNRAP. The CDR3 has 15 amino acids. The CDR3 DNA reads as TGTGCTAGTGCGGGGGGACTAGCGGTCACAGATACGCAGTATTTT. Translation: CASAGGLAVTDTQYF.

The chain employs TRBV7-8 and TRBJ1-1; unclear D gene. Germline values: CDR1 SGHVS, CDR2 FQNEAQ. The CDR3 totals 16 residues. V was pared by 4 bases and J by 4 bases, with 19 bases between. CDR3: CASSSTPLGGPTEAFF. For the CDR3, the DNA is TGTGCCAGCAGCTCGACTCCTCTAGGAGGGCCCACTGAAGCTTTCTTT.

The CDR3 sequence is CASSYDRAPTDTQYF. The CDR3 DNA is TGTGCCAGCAGTTATGACAGGGCCCCCACAGATACGCAGTATTTT. The J gene is TRBJ2-3, the V gene TRBV13; 7 bases map to TRBD1. Germline CDR1 reads PRHDT; CDR2 reads FYEKMQ (reference sequence). CDR3 length: 15 residues. With V trimmed by 6 bases and J by 2 bases, 8 bases remained unmatched.

This chain links TRBV4-1 with TRBJ2-7; D is undetermined. The CDR3 spans 15 residues. Trimming took 4 bases from V and 6 from J, leaving 19 bases between them. Looked up from germline, CDR1 is MGHRA and CDR2 is YSYEKL. In DNA form, the CDR3 reads TGCGCCAGCAGCCTCTCCCTCCAGACTTCCGGCGAGCAGTACTTC. This sequence encodes CASSLSLQTSGEQYF.